This entry features one T cell receptor (beta chain) sequence. The specificity of this receptor is unknown. No base-level quality is on record; no much larger clone is a single base apart. Preparation of the library involved the immunoSEQ multiplex PCR assay. For the multiplex PCR, a mixture combining 60 forward primers for TCR Vbeta segments and 13 reverse primers for TCR Jbeta segments was used. A multiplex PCR assay on genomic DNA amplified the CDR3 region of rearranged TCR beta genes. On the Illumina HiSeq System, the amplified TCR beta libraries were sequenced as 87-base-pair reads. Processing in the source paper ran as follows. A later analysis tallied around 87 million unique TCR beta chains across the approximately 670 repertoires, and about 12 million of those chains were shared by two or more donors. A nearest-neighbor algorithm error-corrected the raw reads and collapsed the reads into unique sequences, merging closely related sequences to remove PCR and sequencing errors. Alignment of CDR3 sequences to IMGT reference sequences was used to assign V, D and J gene segments. For a sequence to be retained, a match of at least six nucleotides to both a V gene segment and a J gene segment was required. Rearrangements were called productive when the CDR3 lacked stop codons and stayed in frame with V and J; all others were non-productive. CDR3 was defined according to IMGT convention as the region running from the second conserved V-encoded cysteine to the conserved J-encoded phenylalanine. The earlier analysis of fewer than 700 of the donors excluded sequences that lacked an unambiguous match to a single V gene segment. An earlier analysis of 500 to 600 of the donors classified V segments as functional when productive rearrangements were above 56.7% and as segregating when the standard deviation between donors was above 5%. A statistical classification framework was built for diagnosing cytomegalovirus status from the catalog of TCR beta chain sequences. V and J gene assignment, in a later analysis, came from comparing TCR nucleotide sequences with IMGT/GENE-DB human TR gene sequences. The TCRdist pipeline was used in a later analysis to assign CDR3 sequences and most-parsimonious VDJ recombination scenarios. In a later analysis, each TCR beta chain was defined by its CDR3 amino acid sequence together with its V-gene family, and reads without a unique V-gene family were excluded. In a later analysis, nearly 600 highly shared, low-generation-probability nucleotide sequences were removed to address suspected cross-contamination and a sequencing artifact. For each public chain, a later analysis derived a clonal expansion index from normalized ranks of inferred template counts within each repertoire. Generation probabilities in a later analysis came from a VDJ recombination model fitted to out-of-frame rearrangements, and those results were checked against IGoR. A later analysis scored TCR-TCR, TCR-HLA and TCR-CMV co-occurrence with hypergeometric tests, applying a repertoire-size bias correction to TCR pairs. To estimate false discovery rates, a later analysis permuted the HLA or CMV assignments 20 times. In a later analysis, co-occurring TCRs were grouped using DBSCAN, and TCRdist sequence similarity was added for clustering within HLA-allele-positive subsets. Co-occurrence clustering excluded repertoires with fewer than 30,000 or more than 120,000 public chains, plus five with anomalous nucleotide sharing. The table was pulled from immuneACCESS by TCRdb, which kept in-frame rearrangements only. Such tables lose some clones; where checked, under half of the loss comes from unresolved V genes, and the rest has no known cause. The DNA was the basis for D and trimming; V, J and clone size are from that table. This sample has over 120,000 clones in its table, and 70% to 85% of those were observed once. The ten most abundant clones make up over 9.5% of the sample.

Reading the germline V gene gives CDR1 SGHVS and CDR2 FNYEAQ. The CDR3 spans 14 residues, from the cysteine through the phenylalanine. The only DNA kept is the CDR3, 42 bases in frame from the first base. For this chain, trimming is 6 bases at the V end and 9 bases at the J end, and the number of junction bases without a gene match is 10. This sample is drawn from a study of cytomegalovirus exposure and HLA in healthy donors (dated by TCRdb to about 2017). General notes on the study: An earlier analysis of several hundred of the donors reported approximately 280 Gb of sequence data and around 100 million unique TCR beta sequences obtained from roughly 170 million T cells. An early release covering around 630 HLA-typed donors comprised 250 to 350 gigabases of sequencing data and tens of millions of unique TCR sequences. The genetic ancestry cluster associated with self-reported Caucasian donors included about 84% of the 398 genotyped donors. The study was designed to test whether signatures of past pathogen exposure could be identified by cataloging public T cell receptors. The study used immunosequencing to profile the T cell repertoires of 666 subjects and linked those repertoires to cytomegalovirus serostatus. A separate validation cohort of roughly 130 different subjects was used in addition to the roughly 670-subject first cohort. The study combined high-throughput TCR immunosequencing, statistical association of individual TCRs with disease status, and machine learning to predict cytomegalovirus infection status. A later analysis re-examined previously published TCR beta repertoires from just over 650 donors and added high-resolution HLA genotyping to investigate patterns of TCR occurrence. Rather than using new phenotypic data, the later analysis identified candidate immune exposures from TCR beta sequences and from how often those sequences occurred across donors. An earlier analysis of roughly 580 of the donors used high-throughput TCR beta sequencing to judge whether each TCR beta V gene segment behaved as functional or pseudogenic. Donor age, sex, ethnicity and CMV serostatus were collected together with the repertoire data. A later genetic analysis took genome-wide SNP genotypes for about three fifths of the 666 donors and used that subset as a discovery cohort. All discovery cohort repertoires had been generated using a single sequencing platform. Class I and class II HLA loci were covered by the typing at four-digit resolution. Typing coverage varied by locus: 629-630 donors for A, B, C, DRB1 and DQB1; more than 500 for DQA1; more than 600 for DPA1; roughly 450 for DPB1. Because of strong linkage in the cohort, roughly five DR-DQ haplotypes were treated as single units for association and clustering. Across some 400 genotyped donors of the cohort, an average of about 240,000 unique TCR beta nucleotide sequences per donor were sequenced, and roughly 18% of those sequences were non-productive. Results the study describes overall, beyond this receptor: A further reported finding was that TCR beta sequences accurately predicted the HLA-A and HLA-B alleles for most subjects in the first cohort. The 87-base-pair reads could not distinguish some IMGT-functional V segments, including TRBV6-2 and TRBV6-3, so those segments were excluded. A group of highly shared sequence variants was considered likely to be a technical artifact of the sequencing pipeline. Assigning TCR associations to individual alleles was difficult when HLA alleles, especially DR and DQ, strongly co-occurred. Sequencing depth was assumed to be roughly uniform across donors in the presence/absence analyses, though that assumption may not hold. Broadly in line with IMGT annotations, most TCR beta V segments showed up in productive rearrangements about 87% or about 30% of the time in an earlier analysis of approximately 640 of the donors. A later analysis associated approximately 17,000 TCR beta sequences with specific HLA alleles at a false discovery rate of 0.05. Most TCR sequences were observed very rarely across donors, whereas some public TCRs were present in many individuals. According to a later analysis, most CMV-associated TCR beta chains appeared to be HLA-restricted, and the HLA associations seemed to be driven largely by CMV exposure. Immune exposure information for the cohort was limited to CMV serostatus. In vitro tests confirmed that a few of the cytomegalovirus-associated TCR beta chains recognize cytomegalovirus antigens. A later analysis found that TCR association rates varied across HLA loci, with DRB1 alleles showing the most associated TCRs and HLA-C alleles the fewest. Several of the top co-occurrence clusters appeared to be linked to parvovirus B19, influenza, CMV and Epstein-Barr virus, according to a later analysis. The classifier was reported to diagnose cytomegalovirus status with high specificity and sensitivity in both the original and validation cohorts. The authors suggested that the approach could potentially be generalized to other disease states and immunological phenotypes. Because counts were too low, some 17 rarely observed V segments, including chromosome 9 orphons, were excluded from the earlier analysis of around 590 of the donors. V-gene and J-gene trimming of TCR beta chains was associated with a missense DCLRE1C variant in a later genetic analysis, and the association was replicated in an independent cohort. The cohort was sequenced for TCR beta chains only, and without alpha or paired-chain data the features that could be detected were limited. Compared with the 666-donor mean, donors in an Asian-associated ancestry cluster had fewer N-insertions in productive TCRs, according to a later genetic analysis. HLA typing was unavailable for some donors at each locus, so association tests used only the typed subset. The study gave a list of roughly 150 TCR beta chains associated with cytomegalovirus. In a later analysis, HLA-associated TCR beta chains were found to be more clonally expanded and to have lower generation probabilities than equally common non-associated chains. Linkage disequilibrium might explain the correlated functional status among segregating V segments, but an unknown experimental factor could not be ruled out.

The cohort was made up of roughly 670 healthy bone marrow donors. All cohort members were sampled while nominally healthy, although unrecorded immune exposures were likely present. The donor was CMV seropositive and belonged to the group of a few hundred seropositive cohort members. A peripheral blood sample was collected from each donor, and TCR beta sequencing was performed on peripheral blood mononuclear cells. The Qiagen DNeasy Blood Extraction Kit was used to extract genomic DNA from the blood cell samples. The sequence was obtained from a woman aged 55-70 years in good health and CMV-seropositive. The V gene is TRBV7-6 and the J gene is TRBJ2-1, and 8 junction bases match TRBD2. The source material was PBMCs. CDR3 loop: CASSPVSGMGEQFF. The DNA reads as follows: TGTGCCAGCAGTCCGGTTAGCGGGATGGGTGAGCAGTTCTTC.